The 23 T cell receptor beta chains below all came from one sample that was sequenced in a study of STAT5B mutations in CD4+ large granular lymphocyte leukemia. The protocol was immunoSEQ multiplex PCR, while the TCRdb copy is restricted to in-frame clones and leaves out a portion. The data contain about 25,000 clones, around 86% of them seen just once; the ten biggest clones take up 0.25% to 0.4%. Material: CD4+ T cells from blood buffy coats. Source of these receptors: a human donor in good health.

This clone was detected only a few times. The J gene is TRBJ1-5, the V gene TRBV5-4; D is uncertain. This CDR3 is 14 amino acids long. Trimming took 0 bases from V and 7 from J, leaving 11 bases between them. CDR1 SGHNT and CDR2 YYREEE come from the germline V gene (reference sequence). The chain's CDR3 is CASSLGGEGQPQHF. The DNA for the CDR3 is TGTGCCAGCAGCTTGGGTGGGGAAGGACAGCCCCAGCATTTT.

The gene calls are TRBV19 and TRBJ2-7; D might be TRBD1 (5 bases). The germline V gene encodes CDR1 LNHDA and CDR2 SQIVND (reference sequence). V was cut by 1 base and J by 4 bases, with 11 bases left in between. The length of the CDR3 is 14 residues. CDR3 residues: CASSIGAGQYEQYF. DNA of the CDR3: TGTGCCAGTAGTATAGGAGCAGGGCAGTACGAGCAGTACTTC.

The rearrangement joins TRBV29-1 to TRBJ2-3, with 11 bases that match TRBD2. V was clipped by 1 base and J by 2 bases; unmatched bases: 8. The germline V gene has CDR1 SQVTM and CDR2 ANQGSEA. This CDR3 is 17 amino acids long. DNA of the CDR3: TGCAGCGTTGAAGTAGCGGGAGGGCCTCGAACCACAGATACGCAGTATTTT. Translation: CSVEVAGGPRTTDTQYF.

As DNA, the CDR3 is TGTGCCAGCAGCCAAGATAAACAGGGAGACAATTCACCCCTCCACTTT. As protein: CASSQDKQGDNSPLHF. The chain couples TRBV4-2 to TRBJ1-6, with D possibly being TRBD1 (6 bases). CDR1 and CDR2 from the germline V gene are LGHNA and YNFKEQ. The V end was cut by 0 bases, the J end by 7 bases, with 13 bases between. The CDR3 totals 16 residues.

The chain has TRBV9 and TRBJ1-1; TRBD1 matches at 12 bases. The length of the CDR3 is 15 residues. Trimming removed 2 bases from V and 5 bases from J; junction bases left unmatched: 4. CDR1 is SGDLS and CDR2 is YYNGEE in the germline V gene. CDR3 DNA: TGTGCCAGCAGCGTTGGGACAGGGGGCGTGACTGAAGCTTTCTTT. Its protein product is CASSVGTGGVTEAFF. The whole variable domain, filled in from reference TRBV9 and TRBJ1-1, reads DSGVTQTPKHLITATGQRVTLRCSPRSGDLSVYWYQQSLDQGLQFLIQYYNGEERAKGNILERFSAQQFPDLHSELNLSSLELGDSALYFCASSVGTGGVTEAFFGQGTRLTVV.

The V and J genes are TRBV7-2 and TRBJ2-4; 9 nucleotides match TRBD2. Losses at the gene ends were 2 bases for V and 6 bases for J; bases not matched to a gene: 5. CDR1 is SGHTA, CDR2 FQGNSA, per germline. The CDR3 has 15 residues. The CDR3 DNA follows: TGTGCCAGCAGCTTAATCGGACTAGCGACAAACATTCAGTACTTC. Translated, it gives CASSLIGLATNIQYF.

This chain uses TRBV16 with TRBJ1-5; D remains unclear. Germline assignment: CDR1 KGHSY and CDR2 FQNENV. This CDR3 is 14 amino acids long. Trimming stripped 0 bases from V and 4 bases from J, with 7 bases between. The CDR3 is CASSQSNGNQPQHF. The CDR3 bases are TGTGCCAGCAGCCAATCGAACGGGAATCAGCCCCAGCATTTT.

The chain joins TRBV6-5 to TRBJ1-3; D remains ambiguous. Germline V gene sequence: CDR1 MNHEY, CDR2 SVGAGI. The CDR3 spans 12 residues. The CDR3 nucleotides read TGTGCAGTTTTATCCCCAGGAAACACCATATATTTT. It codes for CAVLSPGNTIYF.

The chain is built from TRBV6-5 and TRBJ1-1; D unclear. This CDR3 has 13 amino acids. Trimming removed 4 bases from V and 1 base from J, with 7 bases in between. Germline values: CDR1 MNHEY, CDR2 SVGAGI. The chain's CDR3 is CASSSRQNTEAFF. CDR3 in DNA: TGTGCCAGCAGTTCCCGACAGAACACTGAAGCTTTCTTT.

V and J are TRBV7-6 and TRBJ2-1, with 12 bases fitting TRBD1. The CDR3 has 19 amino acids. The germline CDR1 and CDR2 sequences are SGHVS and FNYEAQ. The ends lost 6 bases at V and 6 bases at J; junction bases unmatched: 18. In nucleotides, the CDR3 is TGTGCCAGCAGTCCTATCCGGGACAGGGGGCGATTGATGGTCAATGAGCAGTTCTTC. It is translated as CASSPIRDRGRLMVNEQFF.

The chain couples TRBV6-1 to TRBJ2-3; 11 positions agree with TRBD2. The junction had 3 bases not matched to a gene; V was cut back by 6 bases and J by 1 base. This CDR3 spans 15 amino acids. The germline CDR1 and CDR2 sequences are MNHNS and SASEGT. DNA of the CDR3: TGTGCCAGCAGAATGACTAGCGGGGGCACAGATACGCAGTATTTT. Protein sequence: CASRMTSGGTDTQYF.

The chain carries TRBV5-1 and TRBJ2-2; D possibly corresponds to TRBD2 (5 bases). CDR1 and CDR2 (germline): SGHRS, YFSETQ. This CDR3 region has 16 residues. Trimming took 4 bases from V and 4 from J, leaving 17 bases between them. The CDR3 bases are TGCGCCAGCAGCCTCTTCGGGGTAGAGGTCACCGGGGAGCTGTTTTTT. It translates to CASSLFGVEVTGELFF.

The CDR3 region is CASSATGGRDTQYF. The CDR3 region has the DNA TGTGCCAGCAGCGCAACAGGGGGGAGAGATACGCAGTATTTT. The genes are TRBV7-2 and TRBJ2-3; 8 positions agree with TRBD1. V shed 5 bases, J shed 5 bases, and the junction held 6 bases outside the gene matches. Germline assignment: CDR1 SGHTA and CDR2 FQGNSA. The CDR3 has 14 residues.

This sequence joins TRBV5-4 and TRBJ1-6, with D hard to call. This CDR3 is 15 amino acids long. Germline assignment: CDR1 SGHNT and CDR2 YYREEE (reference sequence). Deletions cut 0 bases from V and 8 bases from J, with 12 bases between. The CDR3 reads CASSLGRSLDSPLHF. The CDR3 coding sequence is TGTGCCAGCAGCTTGGGGAGGTCTTTAGATTCACCCCTCCACTTT.

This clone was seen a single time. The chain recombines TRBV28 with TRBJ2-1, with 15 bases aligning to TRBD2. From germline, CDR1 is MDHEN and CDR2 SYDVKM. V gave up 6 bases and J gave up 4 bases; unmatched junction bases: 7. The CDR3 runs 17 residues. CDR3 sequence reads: CASSGLAGGLSYNEQFF. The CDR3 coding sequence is TGTGCCAGCAGCGGACTAGCGGGGGGGCTTTCATACAATGAGCAGTTCTTC.

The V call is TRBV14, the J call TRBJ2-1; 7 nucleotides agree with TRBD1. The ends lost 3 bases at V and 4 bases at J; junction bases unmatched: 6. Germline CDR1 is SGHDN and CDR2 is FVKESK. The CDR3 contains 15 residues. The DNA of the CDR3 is TGTGCCAGCAGCCAGGACAGGATTAGGTACAATGAGCAGTTCTTC. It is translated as CASSQDRIRYNEQFF.

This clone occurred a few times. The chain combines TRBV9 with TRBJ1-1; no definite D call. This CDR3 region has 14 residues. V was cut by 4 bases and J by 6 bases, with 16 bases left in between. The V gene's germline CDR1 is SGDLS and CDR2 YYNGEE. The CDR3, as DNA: TGTGCCAGCAGCACCGGCCCCGAGCTGCCTGAAGCTTTCTTT. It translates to CASSTGPELPEAFF.

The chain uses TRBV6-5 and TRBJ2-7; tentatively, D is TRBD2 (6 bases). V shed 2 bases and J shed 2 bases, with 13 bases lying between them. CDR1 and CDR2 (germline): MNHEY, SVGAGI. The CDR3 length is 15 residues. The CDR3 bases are TGTGCCAGCAGTTACGTCGGGGGAAGGGCCTACGAGCAGTACTTC. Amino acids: CASSYVGGRAYEQYF.

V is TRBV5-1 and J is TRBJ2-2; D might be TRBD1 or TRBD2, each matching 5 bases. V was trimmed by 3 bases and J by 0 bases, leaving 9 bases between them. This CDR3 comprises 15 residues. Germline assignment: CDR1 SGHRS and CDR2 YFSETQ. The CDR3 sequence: CASSSGTTNTGELFF. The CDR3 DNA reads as TGCGCCAGCAGCTCCGGGACCACGAACACCGGGGAGCTGTTTTTT.

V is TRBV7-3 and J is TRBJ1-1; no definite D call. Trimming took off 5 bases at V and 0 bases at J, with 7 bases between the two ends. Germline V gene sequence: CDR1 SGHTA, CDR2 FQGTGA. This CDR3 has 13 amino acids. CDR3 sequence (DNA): TGTGCCAGCAGCCCCTCGGTGAACACTGAAGCTTTCTTT. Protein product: CASSPSVNTEAFF.

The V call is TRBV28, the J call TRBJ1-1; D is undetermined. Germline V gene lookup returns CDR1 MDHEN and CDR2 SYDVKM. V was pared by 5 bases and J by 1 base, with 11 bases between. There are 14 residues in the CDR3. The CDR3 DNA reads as TGTGCCAGCAGTCCGATCGGGAGGAACACTGAAGCTTTCTTT. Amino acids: CASSPIGRNTEAFF. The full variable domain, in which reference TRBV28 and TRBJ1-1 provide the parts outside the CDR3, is DVKVTQSSRYLVKRTGEKVFLECVQDMDHENMFWYRQDPGLGLRLIYFSYDVKMKEKGDIPEGYSVSREKKERFSLILESASTNQTSMYLCASSPIGRNTEAFFGQGTRLTVV.

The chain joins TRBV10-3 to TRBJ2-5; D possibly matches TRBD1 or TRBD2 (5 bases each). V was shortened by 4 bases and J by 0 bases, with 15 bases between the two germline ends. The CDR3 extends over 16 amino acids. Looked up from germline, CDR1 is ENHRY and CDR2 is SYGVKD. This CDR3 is CAISARLGTYQETQYF. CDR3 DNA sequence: TGTGCCATCAGTGCTCGACTGGGGACGTACCAAGAGACCCAGTACTTC.

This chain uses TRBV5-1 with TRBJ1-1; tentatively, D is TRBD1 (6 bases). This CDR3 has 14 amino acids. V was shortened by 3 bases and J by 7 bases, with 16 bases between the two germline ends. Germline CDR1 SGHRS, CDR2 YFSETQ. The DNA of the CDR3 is TGCGCCAGCAGCTGGGGACAATCCCGGGGTGAAGCTTTCTTT. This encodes CASSWGQSRGEAFF.